Reported below is one T cell receptor beta chain. The antigen remains unidentified. This specimen comes from a study of T cell responses to AZD1222 COVID-19 vaccine. Study-wide points: Rises in breadth and depth of Spike-specific TCRs came after two AZD1222 doses. Vaccine-associated CD4 TCRs spanned spike, dominant at 160-218 and 743-854. Sampling that yielded the repertoires occurred only after the peak T cell response. Only a handful of AZD1222 recipients, six or seven in all, had baseline seropositivity.

The data were produced by immunoSEQ multiplex PCR, yet TCRdb's version contains in-frame clones alone and is incomplete. The sample gives around 140,000 clones, about 91% of which show up once; less than 2% is in the top ten. This CDR3 contains 15 residues. V lost 6 bases to trimming and J lost 1 base; unmatched junction nucleotides: 6. Looked up from germline, CDR1 is SQVTM and CDR2 is ANQGSEA. The sample in question was peripheral blood, obtained 28 days after the second AZD1222 dose. The chain links TRBV29-1 to TRBJ2-5; 12 positions agree with TRBD2. This clonotype was obtained from an adult who received the AZD1222 COVID-19 vaccine. The CDR3 reads CSVGGLAGFQETQYF. The CDR3 bases are TGCAGCGTGGGTGGACTAGCGGGGTTCCAAGAGACCCAGTACTTC.